This T cell receptor (beta chain) was retrieved from a study of shared clonotypes between healthy human individuals. Naive CD8 isolation took CD45RO-negative cells positively selected for CCR7 and excluded terminally differentiated effector memory CD45RA+ cells. Replicate PCRs for sorted subsets used roughly 200 ng DNA; this equaled tens of thousands of T cell genomes. Sequencing used immunoSEQ multiplex PCR; TCRdb keeps in-frame clones, though not all of them. This sample has roughly 2.1 million clones; around 93% occur once, and the top ten carry 1.5% to 2%. This CDR3 comprises 15 residues. With V trimmed by 5 bases and J by 4 bases, 9 bases remained unmatched. Germline CDR1 is LNHDA and CDR2 is SQIVND (reference sequence).

Sample: naive CD8+ T cells from PBMCs. The genes are TRBV19 and TRBJ1-2; 8 positions match TRBD1. The receptor was derived from a man between 18 and 29 years old in good health. Some clones in this sample may be carry-over from other donors' samples. CDR3 sequence reads: CASSASTGAFYGYTF. CDR3 sequence (DNA): TGTGCCAGTAGTGCATCGACAGGGGCCTTCTATGGCTACACCTTC.